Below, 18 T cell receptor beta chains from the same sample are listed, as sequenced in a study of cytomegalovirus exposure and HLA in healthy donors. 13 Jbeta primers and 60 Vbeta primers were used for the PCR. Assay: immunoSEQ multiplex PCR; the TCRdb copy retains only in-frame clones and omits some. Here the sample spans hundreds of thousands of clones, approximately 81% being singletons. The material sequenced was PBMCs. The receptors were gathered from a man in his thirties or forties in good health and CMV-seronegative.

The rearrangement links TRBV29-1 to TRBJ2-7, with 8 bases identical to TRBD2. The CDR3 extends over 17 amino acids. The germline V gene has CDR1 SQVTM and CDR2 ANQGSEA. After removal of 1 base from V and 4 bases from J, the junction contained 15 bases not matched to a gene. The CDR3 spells CSVEASLSAGGLYEQYF. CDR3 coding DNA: TGCAGCGTTGAAGCCTCTTTAAGCGCGGGAGGATTATACGAGCAGTACTTC.

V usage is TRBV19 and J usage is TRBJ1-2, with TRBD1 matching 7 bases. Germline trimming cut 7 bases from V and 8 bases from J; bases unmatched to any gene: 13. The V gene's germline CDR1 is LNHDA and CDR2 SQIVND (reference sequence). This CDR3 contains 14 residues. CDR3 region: CASIFTGVRFGYTF. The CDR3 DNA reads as TGTGCCAGTATTTTTACAGGGGTCCGCTTCGGCTACACCTTC.

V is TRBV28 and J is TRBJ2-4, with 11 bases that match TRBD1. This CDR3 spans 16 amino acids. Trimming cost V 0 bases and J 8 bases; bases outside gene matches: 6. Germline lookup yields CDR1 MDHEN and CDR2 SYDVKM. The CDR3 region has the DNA TGTGCCAGCAGTTTATGGGGACAGGGGGAGGGTGACATTCAGTACTTC. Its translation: CASSLWGQGEGDIQYF.

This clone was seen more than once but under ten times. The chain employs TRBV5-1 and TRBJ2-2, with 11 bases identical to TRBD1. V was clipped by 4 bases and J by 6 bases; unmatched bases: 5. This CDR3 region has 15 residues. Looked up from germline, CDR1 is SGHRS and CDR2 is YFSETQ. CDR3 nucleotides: TGCGCCAGCAGCCCCAGGACAGGGGGCCCCGGGGAGCTGTTTTTT. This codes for CASSPRTGGPGELFF.

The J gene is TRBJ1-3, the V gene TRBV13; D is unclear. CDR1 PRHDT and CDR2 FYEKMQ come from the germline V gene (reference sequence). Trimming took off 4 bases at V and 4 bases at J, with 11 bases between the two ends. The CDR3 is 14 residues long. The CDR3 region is CASSSITSGNTIYF. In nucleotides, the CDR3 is TGTGCCAGCAGCTCGATAACATCCGGAAACACCATATATTTT.

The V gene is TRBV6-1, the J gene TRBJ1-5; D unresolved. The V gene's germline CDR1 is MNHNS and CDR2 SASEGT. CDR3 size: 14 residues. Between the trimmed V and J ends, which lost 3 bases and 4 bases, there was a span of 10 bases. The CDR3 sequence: CASSDGLENQPQHF. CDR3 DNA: TGTGCCAGCAGTGACGGGTTAGAGAATCAGCCCCAGCATTTT.

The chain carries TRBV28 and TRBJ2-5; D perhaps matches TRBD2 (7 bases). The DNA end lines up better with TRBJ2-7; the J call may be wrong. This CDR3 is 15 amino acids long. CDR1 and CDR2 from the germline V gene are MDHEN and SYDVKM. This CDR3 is CASSFTLGGLNEQYF. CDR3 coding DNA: TGTGCCAGCAGTTTCACCCTGGGGGGGCTAAACGAGCAGTACTTC.

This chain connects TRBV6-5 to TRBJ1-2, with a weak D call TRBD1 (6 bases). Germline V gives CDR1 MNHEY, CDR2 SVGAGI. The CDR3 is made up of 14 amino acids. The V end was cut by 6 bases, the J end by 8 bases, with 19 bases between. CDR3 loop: CASSDRQDASGYTF. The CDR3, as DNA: TGTGCCAGCAGCGATAGACAGGACGCCAGCGGCTACACCTTC.

This CDR3 reads CASSLSGGNTGELFF. CDR3 DNA: TGCGCCAGCAGCTTGAGCGGGGGGAACACCGGGGAGCTGTTTTTT. This chain joins TRBV5-1 and TRBJ2-2, with 8 positions matching TRBD2. V shed 1 base, J shed 1 base, and the junction held 0 bases outside the gene matches. In germline, CDR1 is SGHRS, CDR2 YFSETQ. CDR3 length: 15 amino acids.

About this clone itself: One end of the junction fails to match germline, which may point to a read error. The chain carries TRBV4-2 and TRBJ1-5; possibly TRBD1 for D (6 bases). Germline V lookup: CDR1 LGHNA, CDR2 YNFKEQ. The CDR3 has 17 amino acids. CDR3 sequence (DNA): TGTGTCAGCAGCCAAGATCCGTCGAGGGGGAGCAATCAGCCCCAGCATTTT. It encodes CVSSQDPSRGSNQPQHF.

The chain's CDR3 is CASSLAGSSYNSPLHF. Written as DNA, the CDR3 is TGCGCCAGCAGCTTGGCTGGGAGCTCCTATAATTCACCCCTCCACTTT. V usage is TRBV5-1 and J usage is TRBJ1-6; D not certain. The CDR3 totals 16 residues. Germline CDR1 and CDR2: SGHRS and YFSETQ. V lost 0 bases to trimming and J lost 0 bases, with 7 bases between them. The complete variable domain, with remaining parts taken from reference TRBV5-1 and TRBJ1-6, reads KAGVTQTPRYLIKTRGQQVTLSCSPISGHRSVSWYQQTPGQGLQFLFEYFSETQRNKGNFPGRFSGRQFSNSRSEMNVSTLELGDSALYLCASSLAGSSYNSPLHFGNGTRLTVT.

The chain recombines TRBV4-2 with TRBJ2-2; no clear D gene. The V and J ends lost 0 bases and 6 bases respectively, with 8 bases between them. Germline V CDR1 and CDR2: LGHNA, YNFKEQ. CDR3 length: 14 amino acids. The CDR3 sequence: CASSQDGRPGELFF. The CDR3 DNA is TGTGCCAGCAGCCAAGATGGGCGCCCCGGGGAGCTGTTTTTT.

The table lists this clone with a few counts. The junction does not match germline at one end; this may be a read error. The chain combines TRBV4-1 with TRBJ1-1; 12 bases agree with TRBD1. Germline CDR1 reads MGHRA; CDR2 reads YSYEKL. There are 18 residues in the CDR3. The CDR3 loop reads CASSQRVGTGGLNTEAFF. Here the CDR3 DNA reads TGCGCCAGCAGCCAACGCGTCGGGACAGGGGGCTTGAATACTGAAGCTTTCTTT.

The CDR3 sequence: CASRDLGGTDTQYF. CDR3 in DNA: TGTGCCAGCAGAGATCTGGGAGGGACAGATACGCAGTATTTT. This chain links TRBV2 with TRBJ2-3, with TRBD2 identical over 7 bases. V lost 6 bases, J lost 3 bases, and 6 bases stayed unmatched. The CDR3 runs to 14 residues. From germline, CDR1 is SNHLY and CDR2 FYNNEI.

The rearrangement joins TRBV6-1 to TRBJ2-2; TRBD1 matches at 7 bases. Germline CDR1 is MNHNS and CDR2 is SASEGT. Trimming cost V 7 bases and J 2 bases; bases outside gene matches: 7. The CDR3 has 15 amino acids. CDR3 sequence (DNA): TGTGCCAGCAAGTGGGGACAGACTAACACCGGGGAGCTGTTTTTT. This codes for CASKWGQTNTGELFF.

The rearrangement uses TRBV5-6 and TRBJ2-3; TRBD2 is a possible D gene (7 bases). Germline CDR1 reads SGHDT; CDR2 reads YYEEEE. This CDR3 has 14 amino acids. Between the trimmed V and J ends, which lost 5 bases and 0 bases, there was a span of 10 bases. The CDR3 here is CASRWGGSTDTQYF. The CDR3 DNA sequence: TGTGCCAGCAGGTGGGGGGGCAGCACAGATACGCAGTATTTT.

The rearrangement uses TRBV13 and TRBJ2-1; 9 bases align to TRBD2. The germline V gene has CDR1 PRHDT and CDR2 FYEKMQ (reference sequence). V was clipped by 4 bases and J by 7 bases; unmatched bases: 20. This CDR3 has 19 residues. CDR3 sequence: CASSSHGRAGGRSGNEQFF. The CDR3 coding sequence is TGTGCCAGCAGCTCCCACGGGAGGGCGGGGGGGCGATCGGGGAATGAGCAGTTCTTC. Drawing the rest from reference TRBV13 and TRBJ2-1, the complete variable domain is AAGVIQSPRHLIKEKRETATLKCYPIPRHDTVYWYQQGPGQDPQFLISFYEKMQSDKGSIPDRFSAQQFSDYHSELNMSSLELGDSALYFCASSSHGRAGGRSGNEQFFGPGTRLTVL.

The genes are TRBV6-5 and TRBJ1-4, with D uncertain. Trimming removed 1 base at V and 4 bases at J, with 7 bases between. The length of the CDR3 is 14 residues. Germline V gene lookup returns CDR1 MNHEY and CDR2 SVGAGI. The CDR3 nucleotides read TGTGCCAGCAGTTACTGGCGCGGTAATGAAAAACTGTTTTTT. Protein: CASSYWRGNEKLFF.